This TCR beta chain originates from a study of T cells in Graves' hyperthyroidism and ophthalmopathy. Study conclusions and caveats: From stable hyperthyroidism, ophthalmopathy was separated by a 13 V-J model. Model predictions of ophthalmopathy came a median 6.5 months before onset.

From germline, CDR1 is MDHEN and CDR2 SYDVKM. V was pared by 5 bases and J by 9 bases, with 13 bases of the junction left unmatched. This CDR3 is 15 amino acids long. This clonotype was counted at least ten times. Its specificity is not known. Disease lasting under 3 months, a NOSPECS grade of at least 4, and a Clinical Activity Score of at least 3 were features of the ophthalmopathy patients. Amplification of TCR beta CDR3 regions used RNA as the template. Primed by the HTBI set, a first-round RT-PCR was run on the TCR CDR3. Each CDR3 protein gets one entry after TCRdb re-called the multiplex PCR reads with MiXCR. The table has around 500,000 distinct CDR3 sequences, 15% to 20% seen once.

This TCR was sampled from a woman under 40 with Graves' ophthalmopathy. The sequencing sample was made of blood. V usage is TRBV28 and J usage is TRBJ1-1; TRBD1 matches at 9 bases. Written as DNA, the CDR3 is TGTGCCAGCAGTAGAGGTGTTGGACAGGGGTTAAAAGCTTTCTTT. Its protein product is CASSRGVGQGLKAFF.